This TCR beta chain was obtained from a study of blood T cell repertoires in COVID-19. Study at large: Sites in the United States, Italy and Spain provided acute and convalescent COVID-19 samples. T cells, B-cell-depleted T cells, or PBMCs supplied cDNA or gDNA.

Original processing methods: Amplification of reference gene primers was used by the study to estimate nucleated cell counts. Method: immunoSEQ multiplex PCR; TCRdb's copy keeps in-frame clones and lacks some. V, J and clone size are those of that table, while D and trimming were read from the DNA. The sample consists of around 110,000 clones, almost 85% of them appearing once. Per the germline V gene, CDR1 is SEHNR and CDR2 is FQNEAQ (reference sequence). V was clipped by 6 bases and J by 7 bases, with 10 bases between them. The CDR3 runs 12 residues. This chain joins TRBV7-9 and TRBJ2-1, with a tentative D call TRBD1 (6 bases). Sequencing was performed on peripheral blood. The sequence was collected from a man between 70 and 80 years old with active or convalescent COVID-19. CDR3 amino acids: CASSPDSNEQFF. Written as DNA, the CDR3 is TGTGCCAGCAGTCCGGACAGTAATGAGCAGTTCTTC.